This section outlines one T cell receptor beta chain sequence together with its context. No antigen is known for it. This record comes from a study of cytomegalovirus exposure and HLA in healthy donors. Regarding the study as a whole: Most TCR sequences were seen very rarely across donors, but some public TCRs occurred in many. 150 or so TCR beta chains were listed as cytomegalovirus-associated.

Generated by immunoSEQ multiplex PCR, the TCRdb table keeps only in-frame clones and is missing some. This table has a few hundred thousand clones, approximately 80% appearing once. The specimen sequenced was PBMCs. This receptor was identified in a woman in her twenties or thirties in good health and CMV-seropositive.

Here the CDR3 reads CASSQDWSQRRNQPQHF. Here the CDR3 DNA reads TGCGCCAGCAGCCAAGACTGGTCACAGCGAAGGAATCAGCCCCAGCATTTT. This sequence joins TRBV4-1 and TRBJ1-5; D is unresolved. Germline V gene sequence: CDR1 MGHRA, CDR2 YSYEKL. V lost 0 bases and J lost 4, with 16 bases in between. The CDR3 length is 17 residues.